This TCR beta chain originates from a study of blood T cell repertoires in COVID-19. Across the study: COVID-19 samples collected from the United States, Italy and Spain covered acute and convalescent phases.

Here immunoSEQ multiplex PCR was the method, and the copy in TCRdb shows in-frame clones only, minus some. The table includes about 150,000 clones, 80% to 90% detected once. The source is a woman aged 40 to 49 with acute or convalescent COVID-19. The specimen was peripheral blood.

The CDR3 loop reads CASSRRAGGPLEQYF. Written as DNA, the CDR3 is TGTGCCAGCAGCCGAAGAGCGGGAGGGCCGCTCGAGCAGTACTTC. V gene TRBV11-2 combines with J gene TRBJ2-7; 10 nucleotides line up with TRBD2. Germline V gene sequence: CDR1 SGHAT, CDR2 FQNNGV. With V trimmed by 5 bases and J by 6 bases, 10 bases remained unmatched. This CDR3 has 15 amino acids.